Below, 18 T cell receptor beta chains from the same sample are listed, as sequenced in a study of blood T cell repertoires in COVID-19. This table comes from immunoSEQ multiplex PCR, and its TCRdb copy is limited to in-frame clones, with some not included. The table records some 110,000 clones, approximately 90% of them present only once. The source material was peripheral blood. Every receptor here comes from a man aged 50 to 59 with COVID-19, enrolled during active disease.

The chain recombines TRBV7-9 with TRBJ2-5; a weak D match, TRBD2 (5 bases). Germline V lookup: CDR1 SEHNR, CDR2 FQNEAQ (reference sequence). Trimming stripped 1 base from V and 5 bases from J, with 11 bases between. CDR3 length: 14 residues. CDR3 residues: CASSLGMGGETQYF. The CDR3 nucleotides are TGTGCCAGCAGCTTAGGGATGGGCGGGGAGACCCAGTACTTC.

The V gene is TRBV11-2, the J gene TRBJ2-5; weak D call: TRBD1 (7 bases). CDR1 is SGHAT and CDR2 is FQNNGV in the germline V gene. The CDR3 totals 15 residues. V lost 2 bases and J 5 bases, leaving 15 bases between the germline ends. The CDR3 bases are TGTGCCAGCAGCTTAACTACCGCAGGGGGGGAGACCCAGTACTTC. This translates into CASSLTTAGGETQYF.

The chain carries TRBV6-5 and TRBJ1-6; 7 bases are a match to TRBD1. V lost 6 bases and J lost 7; bases outside the gene matches: 6. CDR3 length equals 14 residues. The germline V gene encodes CDR1 MNHEY and CDR2 SVGAGI. The CDR3 sequence: CASRTGPTNSPLHF. CDR3 nucleotide sequence: TGTGCCAGCAGGACAGGGCCCACGAATTCACCCCTCCACTTT.

V gene TRBV10-2 combines with J gene TRBJ2-3, with TRBD2 identical over 11 bases. Germline-derived CDR1 and CDR2 are WSHSY and SAAADI. Unmatched junction bases numbered 9, after V lost 5 bases and J lost 2 bases. CDR3 length equals 17 residues. CDR3 residues: CASSSAEGLAVTDTQYF. The CDR3 DNA reads as TGCGCCAGCAGTTCCGCAGAGGGACTAGCGGTCACAGATACGCAGTATTTT.

This rearrangement joins TRBV19 to TRBJ2-5; 9 bases match TRBD2. Germline loops: CDR1 LNHDA, CDR2 SQIVND (reference sequence). The V gene end was trimmed by 6 bases and the J gene end by 1 base; junction bases not matched to a gene: 0. The CDR3 covers 13 residues. The CDR3 reads CASRTSGQETQYF. The CDR3, as DNA: TGTGCCAGTAGGACTAGCGGCCAAGAGACCCAGTACTTC. The whole variable domain, filled in from reference TRBV19 and TRBJ2-5, reads DGGITQSPKYLFRKEGQNVTLSCEQNLNHDAMYWYRQDPGQGLRLIYYSQIVNDFQKGDIAEGYSVSREKKESFPLTVTSAQKNPTAFYLCASRTSGQETQYFGPGTRLLVL.

DNA for the CDR3: TGTGCCAGCAGCCTAGGGACTAGCGGGAGAAATGAGCAGTTCTTC. Translated: CASSLGTSGRNEQFF. The chain carries TRBV7-2 and TRBJ2-1, with 14 nucleotides matching TRBD2. Germline values: CDR1 SGHTA, CDR2 FQGNSA. The CDR3 spans 15 residues. V lost 5 bases to trimming and J lost 7 bases; unmatched junction nucleotides: 4.

This chain uses TRBV10-2 with TRBJ1-1; a weak D match, TRBD1 (5 bases). The CDR3 runs to 13 residues. In germline, CDR1 is WSHSY, CDR2 SAAADI. With 5 bases removed from V and 4 bases from J, the gap between germline ends came to 11 bases. CDR3 protein: CASSSQVATEAFF. CDR3 coding DNA: TGCGCCAGCAGTTCACAGGTTGCCACTGAAGCTTTCTTT.

The chain couples TRBV9 to TRBJ1-4; 7 nucleotides line up with TRBD1. The CDR3 is made up of 14 amino acids. J lost 4 bases, V lost 8 bases, and 8 bases had no gene match. Germline-derived CDR1 and CDR2 are SGDLS and YYNGEE. The CDR3 nucleotides read TGTGCCAGTAATACAGGGGCCAATAATGAAAAACTGTTTTTT. Its translation: CASNTGANNEKLFF.

This clone has just one count. The CDR3 coding sequence is TGTGCCAGTTCTTGGGCCCGGACTAAATACAATGAGCAGTTCTTC. Its protein product is CASSWARTKYNEQFF. The rearrangement links TRBV2 to TRBJ2-1; a weak D match, TRBD2 (6 bases). The germline gives CDR1 SNHLY, CDR2 FYNNEI. There are 15 residues in the CDR3. The V end lost 9 bases, the J end lost 4 bases, and 19 bases lay between the germline ends. The full variable domain, completed using reference TRBV2 and TRBJ2-1, is EPEVTQTPSHQVTQMGQEVILRCVPISNHLYFYWYRQILGQKVEFLVSFYNNEISEKSEIFDDQFSVERPDGSNFTLKIRSTKLEDSAMYFCASSWARTKYNEQFFGPGTRLTVL.

The chain is built from TRBV7-2 and TRBJ2-3, with D maybe TRBD2 (5 bases). V shed 2 bases and J shed 3 bases, with 6 bases lying between them. This CDR3 region has 13 residues. Germline V gene lookup returns CDR1 SGHTA and CDR2 FQGNSA. The CDR3 region is CASSLPGTDTQYF. The CDR3 region has the DNA TGTGCCAGCAGCTTACCGGGGACAGATACGCAGTATTTT. The variable domain in full, completed from reference TRBV7-2 and TRBJ2-3, reads GAGVSQSPSNKVTEKGKDVELRCDPISGHTALYWYRQSLGQGLEFLIYFQGNSAPDKSGLPSDRFSAERTGGSVSTLTIQRTQQEDSAVYLCASSLPGTDTQYFGPGTRLTVL.

The V call is TRBV5-1, the J call TRBJ2-3; 7 bases fit TRBD1. The CDR3 covers 14 residues. Germline V gives CDR1 SGHRS, CDR2 YFSETQ. Trimming took 0 bases from V and 5 from J; bases not matched to a gene: 3. Written as DNA, the CDR3 is TGCGCCAGCAGCTTGGGGACAGGTGGAGATACGCAGTATTTT. Translated: CASSLGTGGDTQYF.

The V gene is TRBV20-1, the J gene TRBJ2-5, with 11 nucleotides matching TRBD2. V was pared by 3 bases and J by 3 bases, with 3 bases of the junction left unmatched. The CDR3 spans 14 residues. Germline V gives CDR1 DFQATT, CDR2 SNEGSKA (reference sequence). CDR3 nucleotides: TGCAGTGCTAGTATAGCGGGAGGGGAAGAGACCCAGTACTTC. Translation: CSASIAGGEETQYF.

The gene calls are TRBV19 and TRBJ1-3; tentatively, D is TRBD1 (5 bases). CDR3 size: 15 residues. V was trimmed by 4 bases and J by 0 bases, leaving 10 bases between them. CDR1 is LNHDA, CDR2 SQIVND, per germline (reference sequence). In DNA, the CDR3 is TGTGCCAGTAGTAGGCTGGGGCGCTCTGGAAACACCATATATTTT. It specifies CASSRLGRSGNTIYF.

The V gene is TRBV10-1, the J gene TRBJ2-3, with 13 nucleotides matching TRBD2. Germline V gene lookup returns CDR1 WNHNN and CDR2 SYGVQD (reference sequence). The CDR3 length is 17 residues. After removal of 1 base from V and 1 base from J, the junction contained 2 bases not matched to a gene. This chain's CDR3 is CASSELGLAGRTDTQYF. CDR3 sequence (DNA): TGCGCCAGCAGTGAGTTGGGACTAGCGGGACGCACAGATACGCAGTATTTT.

The chain has TRBV7-2 and TRBJ1-3; unclear D gene. The V end lost 5 bases, the J end lost 0 bases, and 17 bases lay between the germline ends. CDR1 and CDR2 from the germline V gene are SGHTA and FQGNSA. This CDR3 contains 17 residues. The CDR3 protein is CASSRELGPNSGNTIYF. CDR3 DNA sequence: TGTGCCAGCAGCCGGGAATTGGGTCCGAACTCTGGAAACACCATATATTTT.

The gene calls are TRBV6-6 and TRBJ2-3, with D possibly matching TRBD1 (5 bases). CDR1 and CDR2 from the germline V gene are MNHNY and SVGAGI (reference sequence). V gave up 0 bases and J gave up 2 bases, with 12 bases separating them. The CDR3 spans 16 residues. The chain's CDR3 is CASSYSKGSDTDTQYF. CDR3 bases: TGTGCCAGCAGTTACTCGAAGGGGTCCGACACAGATACGCAGTATTTT.

This chain links TRBV19 with TRBJ2-1; D unclear. The CDR3 has 13 residues. Trimming shortened V by 7 bases and J by 11 bases, and 18 bases separated the two germline ends. Germline loops: CDR1 LNHDA, CDR2 SQIVND (reference sequence). The CDR3 loop is CASIPPPFSQQFF. For the CDR3, the DNA is TGTGCCAGTATTCCCCCCCCCTTCTCTCAGCAGTTCTTC.

The J gene is TRBJ2-3, the V gene TRBV29-1; the match to TRBD1 covers 9 bases. Looked up from germline, CDR1 is SQVTM and CDR2 is ANQGSEA. V shed 7 bases, J shed 5 bases, and the junction held 10 bases outside the gene matches. This CDR3 has 14 residues. The CDR3 spells CSGWGQGKVDTQYF. The DNA of the CDR3 is TGCAGCGGATGGGGACAGGGAAAGGTAGATACGCAGTATTTT.